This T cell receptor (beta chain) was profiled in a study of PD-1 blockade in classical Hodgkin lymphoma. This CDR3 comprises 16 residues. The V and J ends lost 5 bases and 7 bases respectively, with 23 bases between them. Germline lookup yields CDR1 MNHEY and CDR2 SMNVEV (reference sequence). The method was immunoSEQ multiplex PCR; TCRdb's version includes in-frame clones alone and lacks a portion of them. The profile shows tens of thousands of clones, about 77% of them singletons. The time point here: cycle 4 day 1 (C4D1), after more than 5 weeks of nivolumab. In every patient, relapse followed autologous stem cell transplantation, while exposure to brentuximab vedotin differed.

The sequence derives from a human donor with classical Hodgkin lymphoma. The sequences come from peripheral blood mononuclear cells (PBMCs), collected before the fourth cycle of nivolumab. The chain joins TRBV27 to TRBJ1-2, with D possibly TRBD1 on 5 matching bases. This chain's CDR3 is CASSRTGQGLFSGYTF. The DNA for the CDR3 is TGTGCCAGCAGTCGCACTGGGCAGGGACTTTTTTCTGGCTACACCTTC.